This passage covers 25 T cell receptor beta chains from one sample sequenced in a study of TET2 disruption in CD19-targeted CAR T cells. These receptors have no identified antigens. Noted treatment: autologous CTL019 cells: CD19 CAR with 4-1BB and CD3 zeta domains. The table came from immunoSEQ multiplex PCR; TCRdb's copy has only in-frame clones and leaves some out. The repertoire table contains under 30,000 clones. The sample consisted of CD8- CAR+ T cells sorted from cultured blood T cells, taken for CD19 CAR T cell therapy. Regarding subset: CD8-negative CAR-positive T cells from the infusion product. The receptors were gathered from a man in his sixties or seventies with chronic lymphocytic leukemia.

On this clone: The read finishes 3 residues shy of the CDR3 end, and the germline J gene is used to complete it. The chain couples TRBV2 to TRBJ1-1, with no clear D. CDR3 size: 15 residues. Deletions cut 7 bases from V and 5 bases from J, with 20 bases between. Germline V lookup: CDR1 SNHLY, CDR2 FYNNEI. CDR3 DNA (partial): TGTGCCAGCAACCCCTTGAGCAGGTCAGGAACTGAA. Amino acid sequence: CASNPLSRSGTE. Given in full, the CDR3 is CASNPLSRSGTEAFF.

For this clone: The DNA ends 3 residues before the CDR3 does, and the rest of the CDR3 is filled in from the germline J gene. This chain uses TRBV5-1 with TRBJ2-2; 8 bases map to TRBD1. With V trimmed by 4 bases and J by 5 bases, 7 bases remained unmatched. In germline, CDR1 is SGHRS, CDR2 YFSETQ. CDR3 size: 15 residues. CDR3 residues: CASSPTGGRTGELFF. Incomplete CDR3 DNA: TGCGCCAGCAGCCCAACAGGGGGAAGGACCGGGGAG. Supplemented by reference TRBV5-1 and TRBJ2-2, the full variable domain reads KAGVTQTPRYLIKTRGQQVTLSCSPISGHRSVSWYQQTPGQGLQFLFEYFSETQRNKGNFPGRFSGRQFSNSRSEMNVSTLELGDSALYLCASSPTGGRTGELFFGEGSRLTVL.

The sequenced part of the CDR3 DNA is TGTGCCAGCACTTCTCGGGGGAATCAGCCT. Translation: CASTSRGNQP. The full CDR3 protein is CASTSRGNQPQYF. This chain uses TRBV2 with TRBJ2-4; perhaps TRBD2 as D (6 bases). Read data end 3 residues before the CDR3 end; the end is taken from the germline J gene. This CDR3 is 13 amino acids long. Germline lookup yields CDR1 SNHLY and CDR2 FYNNEI.

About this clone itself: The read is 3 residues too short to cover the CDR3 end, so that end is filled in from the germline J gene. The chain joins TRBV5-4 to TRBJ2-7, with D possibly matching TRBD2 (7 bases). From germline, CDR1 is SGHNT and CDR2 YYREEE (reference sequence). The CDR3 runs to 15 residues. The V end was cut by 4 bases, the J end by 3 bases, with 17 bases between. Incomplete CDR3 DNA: TGTGCCAGCAGCGAGGGGGGGGATGAAATCTACGAG. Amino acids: CASSEGGDEIYE. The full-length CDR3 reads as CASSEGGDEIYEQYF.

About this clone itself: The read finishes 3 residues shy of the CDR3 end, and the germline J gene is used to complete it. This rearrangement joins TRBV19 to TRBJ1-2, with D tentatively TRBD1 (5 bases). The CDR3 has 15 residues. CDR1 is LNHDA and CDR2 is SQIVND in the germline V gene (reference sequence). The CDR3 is CASSIVGTSVDDYTF. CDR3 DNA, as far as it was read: TGTGCCAGTAGTATAGTCGGGACTAGCGTGGATGAC.

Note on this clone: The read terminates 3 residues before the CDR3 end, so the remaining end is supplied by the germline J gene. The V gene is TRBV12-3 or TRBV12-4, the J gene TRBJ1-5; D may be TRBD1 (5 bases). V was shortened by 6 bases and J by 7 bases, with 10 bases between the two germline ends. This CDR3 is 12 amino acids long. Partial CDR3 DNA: TGTGCCAGCAGCCAGGGTGTCCAGCCC. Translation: CASSQGVQP. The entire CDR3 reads CASSQGVQPQHF.

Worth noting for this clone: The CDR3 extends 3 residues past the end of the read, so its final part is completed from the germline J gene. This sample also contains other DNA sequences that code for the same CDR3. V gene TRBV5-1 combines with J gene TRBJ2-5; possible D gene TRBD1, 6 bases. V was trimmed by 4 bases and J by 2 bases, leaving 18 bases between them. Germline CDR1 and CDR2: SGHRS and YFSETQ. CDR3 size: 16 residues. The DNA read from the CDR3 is TGCGCCAGCAGCGTAGCCTCGGGGACACTACAAGAGACC. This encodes CASSVASGTLQET. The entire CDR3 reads CASSVASGTLQETQYF.

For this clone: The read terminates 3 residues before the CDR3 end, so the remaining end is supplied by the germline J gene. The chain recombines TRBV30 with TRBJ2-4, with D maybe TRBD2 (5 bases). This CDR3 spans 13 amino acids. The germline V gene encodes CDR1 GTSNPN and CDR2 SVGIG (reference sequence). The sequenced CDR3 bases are TGTGCCTGGAGTGTAGAGGGCAATCAGCCT. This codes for CAWSVEGNQP. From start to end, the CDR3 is CAWSVEGNQPQYF.

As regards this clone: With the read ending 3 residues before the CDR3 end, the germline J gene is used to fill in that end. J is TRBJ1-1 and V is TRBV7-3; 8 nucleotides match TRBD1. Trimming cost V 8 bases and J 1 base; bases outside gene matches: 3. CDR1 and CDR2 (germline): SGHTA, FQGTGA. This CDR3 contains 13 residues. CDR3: CASGDRQNTEAFF. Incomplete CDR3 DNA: TGTGCCAGCGGGGACAGGCAGAACACTGAA.

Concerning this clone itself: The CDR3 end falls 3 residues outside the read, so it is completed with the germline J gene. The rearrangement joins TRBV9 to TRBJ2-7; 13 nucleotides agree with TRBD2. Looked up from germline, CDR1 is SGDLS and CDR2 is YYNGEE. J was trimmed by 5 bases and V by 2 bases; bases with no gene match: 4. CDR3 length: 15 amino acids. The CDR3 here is CASSVELAGGHEQYF. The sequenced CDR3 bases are TGTGCCAGCAGCGTGGAACTAGCGGGGGGGCACGAG.

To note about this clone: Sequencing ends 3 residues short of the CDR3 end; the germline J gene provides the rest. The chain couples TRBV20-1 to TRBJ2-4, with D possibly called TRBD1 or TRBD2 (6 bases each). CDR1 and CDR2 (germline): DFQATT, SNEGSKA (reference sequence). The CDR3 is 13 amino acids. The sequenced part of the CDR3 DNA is TGCAGTGCTAGAGTTACGGGTGGAGGGGGT. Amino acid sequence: CSARVTGGGG. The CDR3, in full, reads CSARVTGGGGQYF.

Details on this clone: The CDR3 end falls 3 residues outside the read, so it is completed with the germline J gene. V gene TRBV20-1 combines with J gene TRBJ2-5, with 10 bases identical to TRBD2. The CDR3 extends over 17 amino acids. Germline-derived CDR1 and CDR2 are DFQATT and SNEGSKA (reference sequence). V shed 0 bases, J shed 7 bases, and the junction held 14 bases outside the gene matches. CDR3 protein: CSARERFSGGYSGTQYF. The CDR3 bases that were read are TGCAGTGCTAGAGAACGGTTTAGCGGGGGGTACTCGGGGACC.

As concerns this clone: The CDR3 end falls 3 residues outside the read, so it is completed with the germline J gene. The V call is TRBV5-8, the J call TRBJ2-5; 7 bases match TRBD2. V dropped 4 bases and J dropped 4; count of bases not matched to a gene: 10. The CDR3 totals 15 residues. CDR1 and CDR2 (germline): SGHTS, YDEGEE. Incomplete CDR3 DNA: TGTGCCAGCAGCCTAGCGGCAACCCGAGGAGAGACC. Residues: CASSLAATRGET. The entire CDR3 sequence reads CASSLAATRGETQYF.

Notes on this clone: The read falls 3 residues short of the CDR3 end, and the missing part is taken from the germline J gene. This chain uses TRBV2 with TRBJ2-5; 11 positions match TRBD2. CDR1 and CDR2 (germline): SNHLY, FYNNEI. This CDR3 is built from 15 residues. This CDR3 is CASKTSGARADTQYF. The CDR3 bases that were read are TGTGCCAGCAAGACTAGCGGGGCTAGGGCGGATACC.

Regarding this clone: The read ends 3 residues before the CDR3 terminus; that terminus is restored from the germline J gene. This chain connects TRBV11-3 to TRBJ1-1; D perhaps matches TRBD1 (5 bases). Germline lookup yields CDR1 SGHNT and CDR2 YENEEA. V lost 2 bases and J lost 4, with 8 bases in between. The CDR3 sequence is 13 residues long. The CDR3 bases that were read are TGTGCCAGCAGCTTACAGGGAGGCACTGAA. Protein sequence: CASSLQGGTE. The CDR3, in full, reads CASSLQGGTEAFF.

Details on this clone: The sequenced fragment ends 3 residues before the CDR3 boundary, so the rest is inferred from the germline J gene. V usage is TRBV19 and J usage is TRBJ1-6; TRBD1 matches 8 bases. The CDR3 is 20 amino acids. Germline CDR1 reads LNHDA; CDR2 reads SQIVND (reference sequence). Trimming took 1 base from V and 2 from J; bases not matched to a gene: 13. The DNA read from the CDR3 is TGTGCCAGTAGTATAGGAGGACTGCAGGGGGCAGGCCCCTATAATTCACCC. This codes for CASSIGGLQGAGPYNSP. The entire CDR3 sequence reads CASSIGGLQGAGPYNSPLHF.

Incomplete CDR3 DNA: TGCGCCAGCAGCGCCAGGGTGGGCCTCTACAATGAG. It codes for CASSARVGLYNE. In full, the CDR3 is CASSARVGLYNEQFF. V is TRBV5-1 and J is TRBJ2-1, with a possible D match to TRBD1 (5 bases). The CDR3 goes on 3 residues after the read ends, and that part is filled in from the germline J gene. V shed 4 bases and J shed 3 bases, with 14 bases lying between them. Looked up from germline, CDR1 is SGHRS and CDR2 is YFSETQ. The CDR3 spans 15 residues.

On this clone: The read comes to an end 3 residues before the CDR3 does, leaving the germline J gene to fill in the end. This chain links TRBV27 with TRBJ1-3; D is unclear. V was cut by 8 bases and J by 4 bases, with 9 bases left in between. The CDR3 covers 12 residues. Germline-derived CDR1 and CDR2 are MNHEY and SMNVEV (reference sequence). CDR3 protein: CASASQGNTIYF. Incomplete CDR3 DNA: TGTGCCAGCGCATCCCAGGGAAACACC.

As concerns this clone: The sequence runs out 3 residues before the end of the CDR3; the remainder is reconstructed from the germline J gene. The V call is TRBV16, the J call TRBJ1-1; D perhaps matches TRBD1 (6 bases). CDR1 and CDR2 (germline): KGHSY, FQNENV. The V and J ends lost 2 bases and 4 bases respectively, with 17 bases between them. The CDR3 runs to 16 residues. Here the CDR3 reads CASSQGTKPRGTEAFF. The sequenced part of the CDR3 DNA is TGTGCCAGCAGCCAAGGGACAAAACCCCGGGGCACTGAA.

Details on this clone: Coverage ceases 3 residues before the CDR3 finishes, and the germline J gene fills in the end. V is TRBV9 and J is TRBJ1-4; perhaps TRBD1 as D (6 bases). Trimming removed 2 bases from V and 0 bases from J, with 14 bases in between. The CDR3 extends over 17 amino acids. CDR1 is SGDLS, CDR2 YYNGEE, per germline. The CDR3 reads CASSVGQGRATNEKLFF. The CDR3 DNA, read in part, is TGTGCCAGCAGCGTTGGGCAGGGGCGCGCAACTAATGAAAAA. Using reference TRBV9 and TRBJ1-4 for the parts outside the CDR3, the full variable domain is DSGVTQTPKHLITATGQRVTLRCSPRSGDLSVYWYQQSLDQGLQFLIQYYNGEERAKGNILERFSAQQFPDLHSELNLSSLELGDSALYFCASSVGQGRATNEKLFFGSGTQLSVL.

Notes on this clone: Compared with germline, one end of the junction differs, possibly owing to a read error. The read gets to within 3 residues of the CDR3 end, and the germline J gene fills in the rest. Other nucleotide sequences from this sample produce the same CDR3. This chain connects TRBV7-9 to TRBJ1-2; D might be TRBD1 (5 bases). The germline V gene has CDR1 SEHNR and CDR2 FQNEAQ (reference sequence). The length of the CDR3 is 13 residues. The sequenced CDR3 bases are TGTGCCAGCAGCATGACAGACAACTATGGT. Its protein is CASSMTDNYG. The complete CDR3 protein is CASSMTDNYGYTF.

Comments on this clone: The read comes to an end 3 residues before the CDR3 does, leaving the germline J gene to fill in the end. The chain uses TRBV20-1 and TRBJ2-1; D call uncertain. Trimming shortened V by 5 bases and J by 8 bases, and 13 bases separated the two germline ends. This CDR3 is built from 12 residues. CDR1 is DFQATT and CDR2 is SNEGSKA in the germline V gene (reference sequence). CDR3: CSAPLVGHEQFF. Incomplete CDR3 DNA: TGCAGTGCTCCCCTAGTCGGCCATGAG.

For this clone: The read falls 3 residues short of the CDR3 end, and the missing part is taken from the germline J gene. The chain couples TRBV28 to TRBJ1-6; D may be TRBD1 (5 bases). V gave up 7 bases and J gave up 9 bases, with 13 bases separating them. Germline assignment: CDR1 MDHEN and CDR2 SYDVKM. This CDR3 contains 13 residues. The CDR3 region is CASTAQGGSPLHF. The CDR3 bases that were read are TGTGCCAGCACCGCCCAGGGCGGTTCACCC.

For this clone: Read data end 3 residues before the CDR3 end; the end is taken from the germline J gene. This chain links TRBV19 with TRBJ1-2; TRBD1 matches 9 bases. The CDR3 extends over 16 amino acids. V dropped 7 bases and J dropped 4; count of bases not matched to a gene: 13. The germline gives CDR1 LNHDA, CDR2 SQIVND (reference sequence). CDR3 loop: CASTTRDRVTGYGYTF. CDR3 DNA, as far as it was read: TGTGCCAGTACCACCCGGGACAGGGTCACGGGCTATGGC.

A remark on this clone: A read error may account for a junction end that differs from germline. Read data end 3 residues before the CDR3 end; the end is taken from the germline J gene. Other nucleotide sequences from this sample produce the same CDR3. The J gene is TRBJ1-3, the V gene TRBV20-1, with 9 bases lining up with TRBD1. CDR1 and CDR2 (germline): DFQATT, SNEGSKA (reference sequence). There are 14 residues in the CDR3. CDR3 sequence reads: CSATSTGGGNTIYF. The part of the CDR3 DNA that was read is TGCAGTGCTACGTCGACAGGGGGTGGAAACACT.